Each of the 8 T cell receptor beta chains below was sequenced from the same sample in a study of cytomegalovirus exposure and HLA in healthy donors. Amplification used 60 Vbeta primers and 13 Jbeta primers. The assay was immunoSEQ multiplex PCR, and TCRdb's table has in-frame clones only and misses some. Of fewer than 180,000 clones in the sample, about 60% were seen once. The sequenced material came from PBMCs. These receptors were collected from a woman aged 60-75 years in good health and CMV-seropositive.

V and J are TRBV7-9 and TRBJ1-6; D uncertain. CDR1 SEHNR and CDR2 FQNEAQ come from the germline V gene (reference sequence). V lost 4 bases and J 7 bases, leaving 14 bases between the germline ends. This CDR3 region has 15 residues. The CDR3 DNA reads as TGTGCCAGCAGCTCAAGCCCTTTCGGGAATTCACCCCTCCACTTT. Translating it yields CASSSSPFGNSPLHF.

The chain uses TRBV11-3 and TRBJ1-1; D is ambiguous. This CDR3 contains 13 residues. Germline V lookup: CDR1 SGHNT, CDR2 YENEEA. V was cut by 5 bases and J by 1 base, with 8 bases left in between. The CDR3 coding sequence is TGTGCCAGCAGCGCGGGTCCGAACACTGAAGCTTTCTTT. Translating gives CASSAGPNTEAFF.

This sequence joins TRBV9 and TRBJ2-1, with 15 bases identical to TRBD2. Germline V gene lookup returns CDR1 SGDLS and CDR2 YYNGEE. Germline trimming cut 0 bases from V and 6 bases from J; bases unmatched to any gene: 10. The CDR3 consists of 19 residues. CDR3 residues: CASSVGPGLAGGRSNEQFF. In DNA form, the CDR3 reads TGTGCCAGCAGCGTAGGCCCGGGACTAGCGGGAGGTAGGTCCAATGAGCAGTTCTTC.

CDR3 protein: CASSNRAGRGETQYF. Written as DNA, the CDR3 is TGTGCCAGCAGCAATAGGGCAGGGAGGGGAGAGACCCAGTACTTC. The chain joins TRBV2 to TRBJ2-5; 7 bases align to TRBD2. V shed 6 bases, J shed 4 bases, and the junction held 11 bases outside the gene matches. CDR3 size: 15 residues. Germline CDR1 SNHLY, CDR2 FYNNEI.

The genes are TRBV29-1 and TRBJ1-6, with TRBD1 matching over 7 bases. The V gene's germline CDR1 is SQVTM and CDR2 ANQGSEA. The ends lost 7 bases at V and 7 bases at J; junction bases unmatched: 7. The CDR3 has 13 amino acids. CDR3 coding DNA: TGCAGCGCCAGGGACAGCGGCAATTCACCCCTCCACTTT. Its translation: CSARDSGNSPLHF. The full variable domain, its missing parts supplied by reference TRBV29-1 and TRBJ1-6, is SAVISQKPSRDICQRGTSLTIQCQVDSQVTMMFWYRQQPGQSLTLIATANQGSEATYESGFVIDKFPISRPNLTFSTLTVSNMSPEDSSIYLCSARDSGNSPLHFGNGTRLTVT.

The chain employs TRBV28 and TRBJ1-4; D not resolved. V gave up 1 base and J gave up 6 bases, with 12 bases separating them. Germline CDR1 and CDR2: MDHEN and SYDVKM. This CDR3 has 15 amino acids. The CDR3 DNA reads as TGTGCCAGCAGTTTATCGATTAGCGTAGATGAAAAACTGTTTTTT. Translated, it gives CASSLSISVDEKLFF.

The rearrangement uses TRBV10-2 and TRBJ2-1, with TRBD2 identical over 7 bases. With V trimmed by 7 bases and J by 7 bases, 13 bases remained unmatched. Germline CDR1 is WSHSY and CDR2 is SAAADI. The CDR3 extends over 15 amino acids. CDR3: CASTRPGGQWNEQFF. CDR3 sequence (DNA): TGCGCCAGCACTAGACCGGGAGGCCAGTGGAATGAGCAGTTCTTC.

This chain uses TRBV19 with TRBJ2-5, with 7 bases aligning to TRBD2. V trimming: 3 bases; J trimming: 5 bases; junction bases outside the gene matches: 12. The CDR3 has 16 residues. CDR1 is LNHDA, CDR2 SQIVND, per germline (reference sequence). CDR3 sequence: CASSIVAAGAQETQYF. DNA of the CDR3: TGTGCCAGTAGTATCGTGGCGGCGGGAGCTCAGGAGACCCAGTACTTC. The full variable domain, in which reference TRBV19 and TRBJ2-5 provide the parts outside the CDR3, is DGGITQSPKYLFRKEGQNVTLSCEQNLNHDAMYWYRQDPGQGLRLIYYSQIVNDFQKGDIAEGYSVSREKKESFPLTVTSAQKNPTAFYLCASSIVAAGAQETQYFGPGTRLLVL.